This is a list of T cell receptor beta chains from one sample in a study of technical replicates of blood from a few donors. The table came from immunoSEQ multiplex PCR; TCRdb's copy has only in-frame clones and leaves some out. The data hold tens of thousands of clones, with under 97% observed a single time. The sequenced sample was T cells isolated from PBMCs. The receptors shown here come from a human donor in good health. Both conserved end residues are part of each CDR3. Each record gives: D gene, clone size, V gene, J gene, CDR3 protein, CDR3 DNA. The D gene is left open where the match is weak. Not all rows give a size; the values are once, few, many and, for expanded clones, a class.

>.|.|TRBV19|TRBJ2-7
CASSMISSPYEQYF
TGTGCCAGTAGTATGATATCTAGCCCCTACGAGCAGTACTTC
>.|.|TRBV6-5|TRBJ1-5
CHQDRHQPQHF
TGTCACCAGGACAGACATCAGCCCCAGCATTTT
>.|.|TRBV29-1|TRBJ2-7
CSVRDRTYTYEQYF
TGCAGCGTCAGAGACAGGACCTACACCTACGAGCAGTACTTC
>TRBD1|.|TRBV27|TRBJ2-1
CASSFDREQDNEQFF
TGTGCCAGCAGTTTCGACAGGGAACAAGACAATGAGCAGTTCTTC
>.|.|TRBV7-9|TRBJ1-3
CASSPLGSGYAGNTIYF
TGTGCCAGCAGCCCATTAGGATCAGGGTATGCCGGAAACACCATATATTTT
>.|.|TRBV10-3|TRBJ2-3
CAISESIGSGSTDTQYF
TGTGCCATCAGTGAGTCGATCGGTAGCGGCAGCACAGATACGCAGTATTTT
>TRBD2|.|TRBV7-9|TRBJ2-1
CASSQTSGSIGEQFF
TGTGCCAGCAGCCAGACTAGCGGGAGCATAGGTGAGCAGTTCTTC
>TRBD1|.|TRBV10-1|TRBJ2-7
CASSPSFGQGFYEQYF
TGCGCCAGCAGTCCATCTTTCGGACAGGGTTTTTACGAGCAGTACTTC
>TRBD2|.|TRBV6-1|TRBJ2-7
CASSDLGGWNEQYF
TGTGCCAGCAGTGATTTGGGGGGGTGGAACGAGCAGTACTTC
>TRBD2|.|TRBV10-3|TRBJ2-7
CAISESSGDFEQYF
TGTGCCATCAGTGAGTCTAGCGGGGACTTCGAGCAGTACTTC
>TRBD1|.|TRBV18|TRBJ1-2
CASSLDRNYGYTF
TGTGCCAGCTCACTGGACAGGAACTATGGCTACACCTTC
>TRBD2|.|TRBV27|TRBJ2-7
CASSPTSGRLTYEQYF
TGTGCCAGCAGCCCGACTAGCGGGAGGCTCACCTACGAGCAGTACTTC
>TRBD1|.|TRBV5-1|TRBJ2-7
CASSPTGAEQYF
TGCGCCAGCAGCCCGACAGGGGCCGAGCAGTACTTC
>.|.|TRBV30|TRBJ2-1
CAWSTLTEQFF
TGTGCCTGGAGTACCCTGACAGAGCAGTTCTTC
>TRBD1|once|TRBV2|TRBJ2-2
CASLGQGNTGELFF
TGTGCCAGCTTGGGACAGGGAAACACCGGGGAGCTGTTTTTT
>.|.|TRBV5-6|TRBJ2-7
CASFQTGLYNEQYF
TGTGCCAGCTTCCAGACAGGCCTGTACAACGAGCAGTACTTC
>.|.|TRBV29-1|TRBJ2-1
CSGGYNEQFF
TGCAGCGGCGGATACAATGAGCAGTTCTTC
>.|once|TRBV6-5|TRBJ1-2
CASSYGGPTGYTF
TGTGCCAGCAGTTACGGTGGGCCGACTGGCTACACCTTC
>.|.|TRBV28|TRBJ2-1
CASSSSEQFF
TGTGCCAGCAGTAGTAGTGAGCAGTTCTTC
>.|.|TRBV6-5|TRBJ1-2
CASSSGLGYGYTF
TGTGCCAGCAGCTCAGGGTTAGGCTATGGCTACACCTTC
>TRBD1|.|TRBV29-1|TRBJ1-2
CSGLTGGLVGYTF
TGCAGCGGCTTAACAGGGGGCCTGGTTGGCTACACCTTC
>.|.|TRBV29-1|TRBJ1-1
CSVEEWWGSGMNTEAFF
TGCAGCGTTGAAGAGTGGTGGGGTAGCGGGATGAACACTGAAGCTTTCTTT
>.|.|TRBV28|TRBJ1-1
CASGLLRAVEAFF
TGTGCCAGCGGACTACTTAGGGCGGTGGAAGCTTTCTTT
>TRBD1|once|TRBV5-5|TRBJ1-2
CASSSDRERLYGYTF
TGTGCCAGCAGCTCAGACAGGGAAAGGCTATATGGCTACACCTTC
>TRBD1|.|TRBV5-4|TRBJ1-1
CASGDSIFDTEAFF
TGTGCCAGCGGGGACAGCATTTTCGACACTGAAGCTTTCTTT
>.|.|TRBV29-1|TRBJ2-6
CSVERTTGANVLTF
TGCAGCGTTGAACGGACAACTGGGGCCAACGTCCTGACTTTC
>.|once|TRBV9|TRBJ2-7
CASSAEGDSPYEQYF
TGTGCCAGCAGCGCCGAAGGGGACTCGCCCTACGAGCAGTACTTC
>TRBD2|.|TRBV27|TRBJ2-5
CASSFSSGGRDWETQYF
TGTGCCAGCAGTTTTTCGTCTGGCGGGAGGGATTGGGAGACCCAGTACTTC
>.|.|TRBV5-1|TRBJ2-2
CASSPYGGGDTGELFF
TGCGCCAGCAGCCCCTACGGAGGGGGCGACACCGGGGAGCTGTTTTTT
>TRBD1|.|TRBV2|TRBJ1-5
CASSRTGGGQPQHF
TGTGCCAGCAGTCGCACAGGGGGAGGTCAGCCCCAGCATTTT
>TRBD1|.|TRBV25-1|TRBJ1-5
CASTDRESDQPQHF
TGTGCCAGCACGGACAGGGAGAGTGATCAGCCCCAGCATTTT
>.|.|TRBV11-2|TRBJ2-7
CASSLVSEREPAKGEQYF
TGTGCCAGCAGCTTAGTCTCGGAAAGGGAGCCGGCCAAGGGAGAGCAGTACTTC
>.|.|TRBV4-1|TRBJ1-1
CASSQLQGGNTEAFF
TGCGCCAGCAGCCAGTTACAGGGTGGGAACACTGAAGCTTTCTTT